This entry lists 7 T cell receptor beta chains sequenced from one sample in a study of blood T cell repertoires in COVID-19 (dated by TCRdb to 2018 to 2020). Library preparation used the immunoSEQ multiplex PCR assay. The table comes from immuneACCESS by way of TCRdb, which keeps in-frame sequences with V and J called. Part of the clones is missing from these tables; in studies checked, under half for an unresolved V gene and the rest for unknown reasons. The sample table records more than 100,000 clones; around 83% of these occur just once. Of the sample, under 4% is held by the ten largest clones. The sample was PBMCs or T cells enriched from blood (not recorded which). These receptors all come from a young woman who had recovered from COVID-19.

Only one count was recorded for this clone. The chain couples TRBV7-2 to TRBJ2-1; TRBD1 matches at 10 bases. CDR1 is SGHTA and CDR2 is FQGNSA in the germline V gene. The length of the CDR3 is 15 residues. V trimming: 5 bases; J trimming: 4 bases; junction bases outside the gene matches: 5. The CDR3 nucleotides read TGTGCCAGCAGCCGGGACAGGGGCCTGTACAATGAGCAGTTCTTC. As protein: CASSRDRGLYNEQFF. The full variable domain, with the rest looked up from reference TRBV7-2 and TRBJ2-1, is GAGVSQSPSNKVTEKGKDVELRCDPISGHTALYWYRQSLGQGLEFLIYFQGNSAPDKSGLPSDRFSAERTGGSVSTLTIQRTQQEDSAVYLCASSRDRGLYNEQFFGPGTRLTVL.

The J gene is TRBJ2-7, the V gene TRBV19; 14 bases agree with TRBD2. Germline trimming cut 6 bases from V and 7 bases from J; bases unmatched to any gene: 11. Germline CDR1 reads LNHDA; CDR2 reads SQIVND (reference sequence). The CDR3 extends over 16 amino acids. The DNA for the CDR3 is TGTGCCAGTAGGGACGCAGGGACTAGCGGGAGTGGAGAGCAGTACTTC. Protein: CASRDAGTSGSGEQYF.

The chain links TRBV7-3 to TRBJ2-3, with unresolved D. This CDR3 comprises 14 residues. Germline assignment: CDR1 SGHTA and CDR2 FQGTGA. Deletions cut 1 base from V and 2 bases from J, with 7 bases between. The CDR3 DNA reads as TGTGCCAGCAGCTTAAGAGATAACACAGATACGCAGTATTTT. It is translated as CASSLRDNTDTQYF.

J is TRBJ2-7 and V is TRBV27; TRBD2 aligns across 8 bases. The J segment lost 3 bases and the V segment lost 8 bases, leaving 9 bases of the junction unmatched. In germline, CDR1 is MNHEY, CDR2 SMNVEV (reference sequence). This CDR3 spans 14 amino acids. CDR3 in amino acids: CASASGLAGYEQYF. The CDR3 nucleotides read TGTGCCAGCGCCTCGGGGCTAGCGGGCTACGAGCAGTACTTC.

The chain links TRBV20-1 to TRBJ2-7; 7 bases fit TRBD2. The germline V gene encodes CDR1 DFQATT and CDR2 SNEGSKA (reference sequence). The CDR3 consists of 16 residues. Trimming cost V 3 bases and J 5 bases; bases outside gene matches: 16. The CDR3 nucleotides are TGCAGTGCTAGTTCCCCATCAACCGGGACTACGGACGAGCAGTACTTC. It specifies CSASSPSTGTTDEQYF.

This chain connects TRBV7-3 to TRBJ2-2, with 9 positions matching TRBD2. Looked up from germline, CDR1 is SGHTA and CDR2 is FQGTGA. The CDR3 contains 16 residues. The trim removed 2 bases at V and 1 base at J, leaving 2 bases unmatched. The CDR3 spells CASSLGGRGNTGELFF. The CDR3 DNA reads as TGTGCCAGCAGCTTAGGCGGGAGGGGGAACACCGGGGAGCTGTTTTTT. Together with reference TRBV7-3 and TRBJ2-2, the CDR3 gives the full variable domain: GAGVSQTPSNKVTEKGKYVELRCDPISGHTALYWYRQSLGQGPEFLIYFQGTGAADDSGLPNDRFFAVRPEGSVSTLKIQRTERGDSAVYLCASSLGGRGNTGELFFGEGSRLTVL.

The gene calls are TRBV30 and TRBJ2-5; 9 bases are shared with TRBD2. Germline CDR1 and CDR2: GTSNPN and SVGIG (reference sequence). CDR3 length: 16 amino acids. Unmatched junction bases numbered 12, after V lost 2 bases and J lost 5 bases. The CDR3 region has the DNA TGTGCCTGGAGTAGAGGAGGCGGGAGGGCAAGGGAGACCCAGTACTTC. This codes for CAWSRGGGRARETQYF.